This T cell receptor beta chain was documented in a study of T-cell memory formation after mild COVID-19. For the study at large: The study found TCR clusters largely donor specific. Overall study findings and caveats: From day 15 to 85, contracting clones were balanced between CD4 and CD8, whereas later expanders leaned toward CD4+. In pre-infection memory, a portion of responding clones appeared, which suggested that cross-reactive memory joined.

Germline V gives CDR1 DFQATT, CDR2 SNEGSKA (reference sequence). V was shortened by 5 bases and J by 5 bases, with 16 bases between the two germline ends. The CDR3 extends over 14 amino acids. A few counts support this clonotype. Antigen unknown. Constant-segment-primed 5'RACE gave TCR alpha and TCR beta cDNA libraries with sample barcodes and UMIs. MiXCR, run by TCRdb on the 5' RACE reads, gives a single entry per CDR3 protein. This table holds a few hundred thousand distinct CDR3 sequences, 8% to 10% found once. Sample: PBMCs or a T cell subset sorted from them (not recorded which). This TCR came from a man younger than 35 who had mild COVID-19 (a few samples of this study predate the infection). Cell type and time point are not known. The gene calls are TRBV20-1 and TRBJ1-5, with D unresolved. The CDR3 DNA is TGCAGTGCTCCTGAGGGAGGATACGATCAGCCCCAGCATTTT. Its translation is CSAPEGGYDQPQHF.